The rows below give T cell receptor beta chains drawn from one sample of a study of PD-1 blockade in classical Hodgkin lymphoma. Clones were read by immunoSEQ multiplex PCR, and TCRdb kept only the in-frame ones, dropping some. The sample gives 10,000 to 15,000 clones, under 85% of which show up once; roughly 1.5% is in the top ten. Source: CD4+ T cells from blood, taken at baseline. These receptors were collected from a human donor with classical Hodgkin lymphoma. The CDR3 runs from the conserved cysteine through the conserved F or W. D genes are given only for firm matches. Expanded clones get a size class; other rows say once, few or many, or leave the size out.

J,V,D,size,DNA,CDR3
TRBJ2-3,TRBV7-2,TRBD1,-,TGTGCCAGCAACCAGGACAGGGGTAGCGCAGATACGCAGTATTTT,CASNQDRGSADTQYF
TRBJ1-6,TRBV5-1,TRBD1,few,TGCGCCAGCAGCCAAAACCCGGGACAGGGGGATTCACCCCTCCACTTT,CASSQNPGQGDSPLHF
TRBJ2-5,TRBV9,-,-,TGTGCCAGCAGCGTAGGTCTGGGGTTCCGAGAGACCCAGTACTTC,CASSVGLGFRETQYF
TRBJ2-3,TRBV6-6,-,-,TGTGCCAGCAGTTACTACATAAAAGATACGCAGTATTTT,CASSYYIKDTQYF
TRBJ2-5,TRBV5-4,TRBD2,-,TGTGCCAGCAGCCCCGGCGGGGGTAAAGAGACCCAGTACTTC,CASSPGGGKETQYF
TRBJ2-3,TRBV5-4,TRBD1,-,TGTGCCAGCAGCCTAGACAGGGGGCTCACAGATACGCAGTATTTT,CASSLDRGLTDTQYF
TRBJ1-5,TRBV4-1,-,few,TGCGCCAGCAGCCAAGACGTTTTGGGTTCACAGCCCCAGCATTTT,CASSQDVLGSQPQHF
TRBJ2-5,TRBV5-6,-,-,TGTGCCAGCAGCTTGAAGTGGTCAGGGGAAGAGACCCAGTACTTC,CASSLKWSGEETQYF
TRBJ1-2,TRBV13,-,-,TGTGCCAGCAGCTTAAAAAGTCGCCTCTATGGCTACACCTTC,CASSLKSRLYGYTF
TRBJ1-6,TRBV10-3,-,-,TGTGCCATCATCCTCGAACCAAACAGGGCGGAGGATAATTCACCCCTCCACTTT,CAIILEPNRAEDNSPLHF
TRBJ1-6,TRBV4-3,-,-,TGCGCCAGCAGCCAAGATTTCGGGACCTTAGGACCCCTCCACTTT,CASSQDFGTLGPLHF
TRBJ1-5,TRBV27,-,-,TGTGCCAGCAGTTGGTCAGGGGTTCAGCCCCAGCATTTT,CASSWSGVQPQHF
TRBJ2-7,TRBV18,-,once,TGTGCCAGCTCACCACGGGTACAGGCCTACGAGCAGTACTTC,CASSPRVQAYEQYF
TRBJ1-5,TRBV6-6,-,-,TGTGCCAGCAGTTATTCGGGGGACGAAACGGATCAGCCCCAGCATTTT,CASSYSGDETDQPQHF
TRBJ2-7,TRBV6-6,-,-,TGTGCCAGCAGAAAGGACAGAACTAACTACGAGCAGTACTTC,CASRKDRTNYEQYF
TRBJ1-1,TRBV7-9,TRBD1,few,TGTGCCAGCAGACCGGGACAGGGACCGACTGAAGCTTTCTTT,CASRPGQGPTEAFF
TRBJ2-6,TRBV30,-,-,TGTGCCTGGAGTGCTCAGGGGCTGACTGGGGCCAACGTCCTGACTTTC,CAWSAQGLTGANVLTF
TRBJ2-7,TRBV6-6,-,-,TGTGCCAGCAGTTACTCTCGGGAGCCCTACGAGCAGTACTTC,CASSYSREPYEQYF
TRBJ1-6,TRBV6-1,-,-,TGTGCCAGCAGTTCCGGGATTCTTGGCAATTCACCCCTCCACTTT,CASSSGILGNSPLHF
TRBJ2-1,TRBV28,-,-,TGTGCCAGCAGTTTATTCGGGGTGGATCATGAGCAGTTCTTC,CASSLFGVDHEQFF
TRBJ2-1,TRBV25-1,TRBD2,-,TGTGCCAGCAGGTCTTCTAGCGGGGGGTCCTACAATGAGCAGTTCTTC,CASRSSSGGSYNEQFF
TRBJ1-1,TRBV6-1,TRBD1,-,TGTGCCAGCAGTAAGGGACAGGGGAACACTGAAGCTTTCTTT,CASSKGQGNTEAFF
TRBJ2-7,TRBV9,-,-,TGTGCCAGCAGCGTAGATGTCTTGAGCTCCTACGAGCAGTACTTC,CASSVDVLSSYEQYF
TRBJ1-2,TRBV5-1,TRBD1,-,TGCGCCAGCAGCCTTGACAGGGAGGCCTATGGCTACACCTTC,CASSLDREAYGYTF
TRBJ2-7,TRBV5-4,TRBD1,-,TGTGCCAGCAGCTTGGCGCAGGGGGACTACGAGCAGTACTTC,CASSLAQGDYEQYF
TRBJ1-2,TRBV2,-,-,TGTGCCAGCAGTGTTGGAAGGGCTATTGGCTACACCTTC,CASSVGRAIGYTF
TRBJ2-3,TRBV5-4,TRBD2,-,TGTGCCAGCAGCTTACGGCGGGGGGGACCAGATACGCAGTATTTT,CASSLRRGGPDTQYF
TRBJ2-3,TRBV10-2,TRBD2,-,TGCGCCAGCATTCCTAGCGGGGGGTACGATACGCAGTATTTT,CASIPSGGYDTQYF
TRBJ2-7,TRBV7-2,-,-,TGTGCCAGCAGCTTAAATCGTGGTTTCGAGCAGTACTTC,CASSLNRGFEQYF
TRBJ1-1,TRBV7-9,TRBD1,-,TGTGCCAGCAGCTTACAGGGGGGTACTGAAGCTTTCTTT,CASSLQGGTEAFF
TRBJ1-3,TRBV7-9,-,-,TGTGCCAGCAGCTTAAGTGGCATTAAAGGGCACACCATATATTTT,CASSLSGIKGHTIYF
TRBJ2-1,TRBV7-7,-,-,TGTGCTAGCAGCCAAGATCGGGGCAATGAGCAGTTCTTC,CASSQDRGNEQFF
TRBJ1-5,TRBV5-1,-,-,TGCGCCAGCAGCGAAAACGGACGGATCAATCAGCCCCAGCATTTT,CASSENGRINQPQHF
TRBJ2-2,TRBV4-3,TRBD1,-,TGCGCCAGCAGCCAACACGACAGGGGGGATTCCGGGGAGCTGTTTTTT,CASSQHDRGDSGELFF
TRBJ2-1,TRBV4-3,TRBD2,-,TGCGCCAGCAGCCAAATGACTAGCGGCTACAATGAGCAGTTCTTC,CASSQMTSGYNEQFF
TRBJ2-5,TRBV4-2,-,-,TGTGCCAGCAGCCAAGTCACCGGAGAGACCCAGTACTTC,CASSQVTGETQYF
TRBJ1-2,TRBV7-2,-,-,TGTGCCAGCAGGGCAGGGGTAAACTATGGCTACACCTTC,CASRAGVNYGYTF
TRBJ1-5,TRBV11-1,-,once,TGTGCCAGCAGCCTACAGGGCCATCAGCCCCAGCATTTT,CASSLQGHQPQHF
TRBJ2-7,TRBV2,TRBD2,-,TGTGCCAGCATAATCGACAGCGGGGCCTACGAGCAGTACTTC,CASIIDSGAYEQYF
TRBJ1-2,TRBV27,-,once,TGTGCCAGCAGCAAGGGGGGTAACTATGGCTACACCTTC,CASSKGGNYGYTF
TRBJ2-3,TRBV5-1,-,-,TGCGCCAGCAGCTTGGGTTCGGGAAGCACAGATACGCAGTATTTT,CASSLGSGSTDTQYF
TRBJ2-3,TRBV28,TRBD1,-,TGTGCCAGCAGTTGGGACAGGCCTACAGATACGCAGTATTTT,CASSWDRPTDTQYF
TRBJ1-1,TRBV7-2,TRBD1,-,TGTGCCAGCAGCGTCCCAAGGGACAGGGTCACTGAAGCTTTCTTT,CASSVPRDRVTEAFF
TRBJ2-7,TRBV18,-,-,TGTGCCAGCTCAACCTCCTCCTACGAGCAGTACTTC,CASSTSSYEQYF